Listed here are 6 T cell receptor beta chains from one sample, sequenced in a study of molecular identifiers for immune sequencing clone quantification. MiXCR, applied by TCRdb to the PCR reads, yields one record per CDR3 protein. The table lists hundreds of thousands of distinct CDR3 sequences, around 25% of them singletons. Sequenced: naive CD8+ T cells from blood, with Jurkat cell RNA spiked in. Subset defined: FACS-sorted CD8+CD4-CCR7+CD45RA+ naive T cells. These receptor sequences come from a human donor in good health. Some libraries in this study had Jurkat cell RNA spiked in.

This clonotype has a count of ten or more. V gene TRBV10-3 combines with J gene TRBJ2-7; D gene ambiguous. CDR1 and CDR2 (germline): ENHRY, SYGVKD. V dropped 4 bases and J dropped 0 bases, with 7 bases sitting between them. CDR3 length: 13 residues. CDR3 DNA: TGTGCCATCAGTGCCGGCTACTCCTACGAGCAGTACTTC. This translates into CAISAGYSYEQYF.

In regard to this clonotype: Given a much more abundant clone one base away, this may be a read error. The CDR3 DNA reads TGTGCCAGCAGCCCCACAGGGGGGAACTGGTACGAGCAGTACTTC. This encodes CASSPTGGNWYEQYF. V is TRBV7-2 and J is TRBJ2-7; TRBD1 matches 8 bases. This CDR3 is built from 15 residues. Germline values: CDR1 SGHTA, CDR2 FQGNSA. The junction had 10 bases not matched to a gene; V was cut back by 5 bases and J by 4 bases.

The chain combines TRBV4-3 with TRBJ1-2; a possible D gene is TRBD1 (5 bases). Looked up from germline, CDR1 is LGHNA and CDR2 is YSLEER. This CDR3 has 16 residues. The V end was cut by 4 bases, the J end by 2 bases, with 17 bases between. The CDR3 nucleotides are TGCGCCAGCAGCCCGGGACTGACCCTGGGAAACTATGGCTACACCTTC. Translated, it gives CASSPGLTLGNYGYTF.

This clonotype came up a few times. The chain carries TRBV2 and TRBJ2-7; D not certain. The CDR3 consists of 14 residues. The germline CDR1 and CDR2 sequences are SNHLY and FYNNEI. Trimming pared 4 bases from V and 3 bases from J, leaving 13 bases between. CDR3 nucleotides: TGTGCCAGCAGTGGGCAGGATACTATCTACGAGCAGTACTTC. Protein sequence: CASSGQDTIYEQYF.

The chain employs TRBV6-5 and TRBJ2-1; D not resolved. Germline V CDR1 and CDR2: MNHEY, SVGAGI. The V end lost 0 bases, the J end lost 5 bases, and 8 bases lay between the germline ends. The CDR3 is 14 residues long. The DNA of the CDR3 is TGTGCCAGCAGTTACTCCGCAGCCGACAATGAGCAGTTCTTC. Translated: CASSYSAADNEQFF.

This clonotype was seen many times. V usage is TRBV5-6 and J usage is TRBJ2-3, with D possibly being TRBD2 (5 bases). The CDR3 sequence is 14 residues long. The V end lost 1 base, the J end lost 5 bases, and 11 bases lay between the germline ends. Per the germline V gene, CDR1 is SGHDT and CDR2 is YYEEEE. The CDR3 region has the DNA TGTGCCAGCAGCTTGAGCAGGACTCGAGATACGCAGTATTTT. It translates to CASSLSRTRDTQYF.